The next 16 T cell receptor beta chains were all read from a single sample in a study of blood T cell repertoires in COVID-19. Here immunoSEQ multiplex PCR was the method, and the copy in TCRdb shows in-frame clones only, minus some. The profile shows 110,000 or so clones, more than 70% of them singletons. The specimen was peripheral blood. The receptors derive from a woman in her seventies who had recovered from COVID-19.

The V and J genes are TRBV7-2 and TRBJ1-6, with D hard to call. The germline gives CDR1 SGHTA, CDR2 FQGNSA. V lost 2 bases to trimming and J lost 3 bases, with 8 bases between them. This CDR3 contains 15 residues. DNA of the CDR3: TGTGCCAGCAGCTTATTTTCCTTCTATAATTCACCCCTCCACTTT. Amino acids: CASSLFSFYNSPLHF.

This clone was counted a few times. The chain links TRBV7-9 to TRBJ1-2; D remains unclear. CDR1 is SEHNR, CDR2 FQNEAQ, per germline (reference sequence). Trimming removed 5 bases from V and 4 bases from J, with 14 bases in between. The CDR3 sequence is 14 residues long. CDR3 nucleotides: TGTGCCAGCAGCCCGATCGGGGTCGCCTATGGCTACACCTTC. It is translated as CASSPIGVAYGYTF.

The chain has TRBV27 and TRBJ2-1; 8 bases fit TRBD2. Germline lookup yields CDR1 MNHEY and CDR2 SMNVEV (reference sequence). The CDR3 is 15 residues long. V dropped 7 bases and J dropped 2; count of bases not matched to a gene: 7. The CDR3, as DNA: TGTGCCAGCACCCATAGCGGGACTGCCTACAATGAGCAGTTCTTC. It codes for CASTHSGTAYNEQFF.

This clone was recorded only once. This chain joins TRBV5-4 and TRBJ1-3; 8 positions match TRBD1. In germline, CDR1 is SGHNT, CDR2 YYREEE (reference sequence). V lost 4 bases, J lost 6 bases, and 6 bases stayed unmatched. The CDR3 runs 14 residues. Here the CDR3 DNA reads TGTGCCAGCAGCCACCCGGACAGGGTAAACACCATATATTTT. Its translation: CASSHPDRVNTIYF.

The V gene is TRBV28, the J gene TRBJ1-2; TRBD1 might be the D (6 bases). Germline V CDR1 and CDR2: MDHEN, SYDVKM. CDR3 size: 13 residues. The ends were cut back, 2 bases at V and 5 bases at J, with 9 bases in the middle. The CDR3 is CASSLQGSYGYTF. CDR3 bases: TGTGCCAGCAGTTTACAGGGGTCTTATGGCTACACCTTC.

The chain combines TRBV9 with TRBJ2-4, with D possibly being TRBD2 (6 bases). The germline V and J ends were trimmed by 0 bases and 7 bases, with 14 bases remaining between them. There are 15 residues in the CDR3. Per the germline V gene, CDR1 is SGDLS and CDR2 is YYNGEE. For the CDR3, the DNA is TGTGCCAGCAGCGTAGCGGAGGGTCCTGGTAACATTCAGTACTTC. Its protein product is CASSVAEGPGNIQYF.

The chain employs TRBV19 and TRBJ2-5, with D possibly being TRBD1 (5 bases). Between the trimmed V and J ends, which lost 2 bases and 2 bases, there was a span of 15 bases. Germline loops: CDR1 LNHDA, CDR2 SQIVND (reference sequence). This CDR3 is 16 amino acids long. CDR3 residues: CASSISRAPPQETQYF. CDR3 coding DNA: TGTGCCAGTAGTATAAGCAGGGCACCCCCGCAAGAGACCCAGTACTTC. Drawing the rest from reference TRBV19 and TRBJ2-5, the complete variable domain is DGGITQSPKYLFRKEGQNVTLSCEQNLNHDAMYWYRQDPGQGLRLIYYSQIVNDFQKGDIAEGYSVSREKKESFPLTVTSAQKNPTAFYLCASSISRAPPQETQYFGPGTRLLVL.

The chain couples TRBV7-9 to TRBJ1-1; D is undetermined. Trimming took 3 bases from V and 4 from J, leaving 12 bases between them. CDR3 length equals 14 residues. CDR1 is SEHNR and CDR2 is FQNEAQ in the germline V gene (reference sequence). CDR3: CASSFTGVGTEAFF. The DNA of the CDR3 is TGTGCCAGCAGCTTTACCGGGGTTGGCACTGAAGCTTTCTTT.

V gene TRBV19 combines with J gene TRBJ2-3, with D perhaps matching TRBD2 (5 bases). V lost 0 bases and J lost 1, with 14 bases in between. In germline, CDR1 is LNHDA, CDR2 SQIVND (reference sequence). The CDR3 contains 17 residues. CDR3 DNA: TGTGCCAGTAGTATAGATCAAGGGCGGGCCCGCACAGATACGCAGTATTTT. It codes for CASSIDQGRARTDTQYF.

This sequence joins TRBV28 and TRBJ2-7, with D perhaps TRBD2 (6 bases). Trimming left V 6 bases short and J 2 bases short, with 20 bases between. Per the germline V gene, CDR1 is MDHEN and CDR2 is SYDVKM. The CDR3 length is 16 residues. The CDR3 nucleotides are TGTGCCAGCAGCCCCTCGGACTACCCGTTGACCTACGAGCAGTACTTC. Protein: CASSPSDYPLTYEQYF.

In DNA form, the CDR3 reads TGTGCCAGCAGCCCCGGGACTAGCGGCCGAGATACGCAGTATTTT. Encoded protein: CASSPGTSGRDTQYF. The gene calls are TRBV3-1 (or the pseudogene TRBV3-2) and TRBJ2-3, with 11 bases fitting TRBD2. After removal of 4 bases from V and 5 bases from J, the junction contained 5 bases not matched to a gene. Germline loops: CDR1 LGHDT, CDR2 YNNKEL (reference sequence). This CDR3 has 15 amino acids.

V and J are TRBV4-1 and TRBJ1-2; 7 bases are shared with TRBD1. The CDR3 spans 14 residues. Germline V lookup: CDR1 MGHRA, CDR2 YSYEKL. With 1 base clipped from V and 5 bases from J, the junction kept 4 bases outside the gene matches. The CDR3 loop is CASSQAGTAYGYTF. The CDR3 DNA reads TGCGCCAGCAGCCAAGCCGGGACAGCTTATGGCTACACCTTC.

The chain uses TRBV28 and TRBJ1-2, with TRBD1 identical over 8 bases. CDR1 and CDR2 from the germline V gene are MDHEN and SYDVKM. Germline trimming cut 3 bases from V and 6 bases from J; bases unmatched to any gene: 3. This CDR3 region has 13 residues. This CDR3 reads CASSFRDRHGYTF. The CDR3 nucleotides read TGTGCCAGCAGTTTTAGGGACAGGCATGGCTACACCTTC.

This chain joins TRBV3-1 (or the pseudogene TRBV3-2) and TRBJ2-7; 8 bases line up with TRBD2. Losses at the gene ends were 4 bases for V and 7 bases for J; bases not matched to a gene: 12. This CDR3 is 15 amino acids long. In germline, CDR1 is LGHDT, CDR2 YNNKEL (reference sequence). CDR3 amino acids: CASSLLDSGETEQYF. The CDR3 DNA is TGTGCCAGCAGCCTATTAGATAGCGGGGAAACTGAGCAGTACTTC.

V and J are TRBV28 and TRBJ1-5; tentative D call: TRBD1 (6 bases). The V gene lost 4 bases and the J gene lost 4 bases, with 17 bases spanning the gap. This CDR3 contains 16 residues. Looked up from germline, CDR1 is MDHEN and CDR2 is SYDVKM. The chain's CDR3 is CASSWGGLSTNQPQHF. CDR3 DNA: TGTGCCAGCAGTTGGGGGGGGCTGAGTACTAATCAGCCCCAGCATTTT.

The chain carries TRBV18 and TRBJ1-1, with 8 bases identical to TRBD1. The CDR3 covers 16 residues. Unmatched junction bases numbered 5, after V lost 2 bases and J lost 0 bases. The germline CDR1 and CDR2 sequences are KGHSH and LQKENI. The CDR3 here is CASSPETGALNTEAFF. CDR3 coding DNA: TGTGCCAGCTCACCAGAGACAGGGGCCTTGAACACTGAAGCTTTCTTT.